Below are 25 T cell receptor beta chains sequenced from a single sample in a study of blood T cell repertoires in COVID-19. Sequenced by immunoSEQ multiplex PCR; TCRdb stores in-frame clones only, minus some. Seen here are approximately 68,000 clones, roughly 86% observed once, and the top ten hold less than 15%. The sequenced material came from peripheral blood. The receptors were gathered from a woman aged 60 to 75 with acute or convalescent COVID-19.

This chain links TRBV5-1 with TRBJ2-1, with 8 bases aligning to TRBD1. Germline-derived CDR1 and CDR2 are SGHRS and YFSETQ. With 2 bases clipped from V and 1 base from J, the junction kept 8 bases outside the gene matches. CDR3 length: 17 amino acids. The CDR3 protein is CASSFGQGGASYNEQFF. The CDR3 DNA is TGCGCCAGCAGCTTCGGACAGGGAGGAGCGTCCTACAATGAGCAGTTCTTC.

J is TRBJ2-7 and V is TRBV19; the D gene is possibly TRBD1 (7 bases). V was cut by 6 bases and J by 3 bases, with 15 bases left in between. The CDR3 spans 14 residues. Germline-derived CDR1 and CDR2 are LNHDA and SQIVND (reference sequence). The DNA for the CDR3 is TGTGCCAGTAGCCCAGACAGGGAGGTCTACGAGCAGTACTTC. Its protein is CASSPDREVYEQYF.

CDR3 coding DNA: TGTGCCAGCACCCCGGGAGGGAACACTGAAGCTTTCTTT. This codes for CASTPGGNTEAFF. The chain carries TRBV5-4 and TRBJ1-1; D is unresolved. Germline V lookup: CDR1 SGHNT, CDR2 YYREEE (reference sequence). Trimming removed 6 bases at V and 1 base at J, with 10 bases between. The CDR3 is 13 amino acids.

The CDR3 DNA reads TGTGCCAGCAGCCAAGGAACAGGGGTTCAGCCGTTCTTC. Its protein product is CASSQGTGVQPFF. The chain employs TRBV3-1 (or the pseudogene TRBV3-2) and TRBJ2-1; 7 positions agree with TRBD1. Trimming cost V 1 base and J 15 bases; bases outside gene matches: 9. This CDR3 has 13 residues. Germline V gene lookup returns CDR1 LGHDT and CDR2 YNNKEL (reference sequence).

V is TRBV2 and J is TRBJ1-2; 9 bases are a match to TRBD1. V trimming: 8 bases; J trimming: 3 bases; junction bases outside the gene matches: 16. This CDR3 has 17 amino acids. The germline CDR1 and CDR2 sequences are SNHLY and FYNNEI. The CDR3 DNA is TGTGCCAGCGTTTCGGACAGGGGTTCCCCTGGGGACTATGGCTACACCTTC. It encodes CASVSDRGSPGDYGYTF.

This chain joins TRBV4-2 and TRBJ1-1; 10 bases align to TRBD1. Trimming at V came to 1 base and at J to 3 bases, leaving 5 bases not matched to a gene. Germline lookup yields CDR1 LGHNA and CDR2 YNFKEQ. The CDR3 is made up of 16 amino acids. CDR3 nucleotide sequence: TGTGCCAGCAGCCAAGGAGCCGGGACAGGGGACACTGAAGCTTTCTTT. The encoded protein is CASSQGAGTGDTEAFF.

The rearrangement uses TRBV4-1 and TRBJ2-3; 8 positions agree with TRBD2. CDR1 and CDR2 (germline): MGHRA, YSYEKL. The CDR3 sequence is 17 residues long. V shed 0 bases, J shed 2 bases, and the junction held 7 bases outside the gene matches. The CDR3 DNA sequence: TGCGCCAGCAGCCAAGAATGGACGGGGGGGTCCACAGATACGCAGTATTTT. As protein: CASSQEWTGGSTDTQYF.

This clone was observed a single time. The V and J genes are TRBV6-5 and TRBJ2-5; 10 bases agree with TRBD1. The germline V gene encodes CDR1 MNHEY and CDR2 SVGAGI. J lost 3 bases, V lost 6 bases, and 7 bases had no gene match. There are 15 residues in the CDR3. CDR3 bases: TGTGCCAGCAGGCAGGACAGGGGGTACGAAGAGACCCAGTACTTC. The encoded protein is CASRQDRGYEETQYF.

With respect to this clone: The sample holds other DNA sequences that translate to the same CDR3. The rearrangement joins TRBV7-2 to TRBJ1-6, with D unclear. Germline V gene sequence: CDR1 SGHTA, CDR2 FQGNSA. The V gene lost 3 bases and the J gene lost 6 bases, with 12 bases spanning the gap. The length of the CDR3 is 15 residues. The CDR3 DNA reads as TGTGCCAGCAGCTTGGCAGGTCCGCCTAATTCACCCCTCCACTTT. Amino acids: CASSLAGPPNSPLHF.

V usage is TRBV6-5 and J usage is TRBJ2-5; a possible D gene is TRBD2 (6 bases). CDR3 size: 15 residues. Trimming took 6 bases from V and 9 from J, leaving 23 bases between them. Germline V CDR1 and CDR2: MNHEY, SVGAGI. CDR3 sequence: CASRRDLARAGAQYF. CDR3 nucleotide sequence: TGTGCCAGCAGGAGGGATCTAGCGCGCGCCGGGGCCCAGTACTTC.

This clone was counted once. V usage is TRBV28 and J usage is TRBJ2-7; unclear D gene. Germline V lookup: CDR1 MDHEN, CDR2 SYDVKM. The V end was cut by 6 bases, the J end by 6 bases, with 12 bases between. The CDR3 sequence is 12 residues long. The CDR3 DNA follows: TGTGCCAGCAGACAATTCTTATCCGAGCAGTACTTC. As protein: CASRQFLSEQYF.

The CDR3 DNA follows: TGCGCCAGCAGCCAGAACCAGGGGGGTGTCGACGAGCAGTACTTC. It specifies CASSQNQGGVDEQYF. V gene TRBV5-1 combines with J gene TRBJ2-7, with D perhaps TRBD1 (7 bases). V was clipped by 4 bases and J by 5 bases, with 19 bases between them. CDR3 length: 15 residues. Looked up from germline, CDR1 is SGHRS and CDR2 is YFSETQ. Using reference TRBV5-1 and TRBJ2-7 for the parts outside the CDR3, the full variable domain is KAGVTQTPRYLIKTRGQQVTLSCSPISGHRSVSWYQQTPGQGLQFLFEYFSETQRNKGNFPGRFSGRQFSNSRSEMNVSTLELGDSALYLCASSQNQGGVDEQYFGPGTRLTVT.

The rearrangement joins TRBV6-4 to TRBJ2-3; 8 nucleotides match TRBD2. V gave up 2 bases and J gave up 0 bases; unmatched junction bases: 1. The length of the CDR3 is 15 residues. The germline V gene has CDR1 MRHNA and CDR2 SNTAGT. CDR3 bases: TGTGCCAGCAGTGACGGGACTAGAAGCACAGATACGCAGTATTTT. Its translation: CASSDGTRSTDTQYF.

The rearrangement joins TRBV7-9 to TRBJ1-1; unclear D gene. From germline, CDR1 is SEHNR and CDR2 FQNEAQ (reference sequence). This CDR3 comprises 14 residues. V was pared by 3 bases and J by 0 bases, with 8 bases between. This CDR3 is CASSLNTVNTEAFF. Here the CDR3 DNA reads TGTGCCAGCAGCTTGAATACGGTGAACACTGAAGCTTTCTTT.

This clone came up a few times. CDR3 sequence: CASSWGQGVITDTQYF. DNA of the CDR3: TGCGCCAGCAGCTGGGGACAGGGGGTTATCACAGATACGCAGTATTTT. The chain carries TRBV5-1 and TRBJ2-3; TRBD1 matches at 11 bases. Unmatched junction bases numbered 5, after V lost 3 bases and J lost 2 bases. The CDR3 runs to 16 residues. Germline assignment: CDR1 SGHRS and CDR2 YFSETQ. The entire variable domain, with the rest obtained from reference TRBV5-1 and TRBJ2-3, is as follows: KAGVTQTPRYLIKTRGQQVTLSCSPISGHRSVSWYQQTPGQGLQFLFEYFSETQRNKGNFPGRFSGRQFSNSRSEMNVSTLELGDSALYLCASSWGQGVITDTQYFGPGTRLTVL.

The chain is built from TRBV29-1 and TRBJ1-1; 8 nucleotides agree with TRBD1. The CDR3 extends over 16 amino acids. Looked up from germline, CDR1 is SQVTM and CDR2 is ANQGSEA. The V gene end was trimmed by 3 bases and the J gene end by 8 bases; junction bases not matched to a gene: 17. DNA of the CDR3: TGCAGCGTTGATTCCCCTCCCGGACAGGGCATGGGAGAAGCTTTCTTT. Protein product: CSVDSPPGQGMGEAFF.

The chain is built from TRBV6-1 and TRBJ2-1; D gene uncertain. V was pared by 3 bases and J by 8 bases, with 8 bases between. This CDR3 is built from 12 residues. Germline values: CDR1 MNHNS, CDR2 SASEGT. CDR3 amino acids: CASSEQLDEQFF. The CDR3 coding sequence is TGTGCCAGCAGTGAGCAGTTGGATGAGCAGTTCTTC.

The CDR3 is CASSPGTGGFEQYF. The DNA of the CDR3 is TGTGCCAGCAGCCCAGGGACAGGGGGCTTCGAGCAGTACTTC. This chain joins TRBV11-3 and TRBJ2-7; 12 nucleotides align to TRBD1. Germline-derived CDR1 and CDR2 are SGHNT and YENEEA. The trim removed 5 bases at V and 6 bases at J, leaving 5 bases unmatched. The CDR3 extends over 14 amino acids.

The CDR3 DNA is TGTGCCAGCAAGGACAGGGAGGTCGAGCAGTTCTTC. This gives the protein CASKDREVEQFF. J is TRBJ2-1 and V is TRBV3-1 (or the pseudogene TRBV3-2), with 8 bases identical to TRBD1. Germline-derived CDR1 and CDR2 are LGHDT and YNNKEL (reference sequence). This CDR3 has 12 residues. V was pared by 7 bases and J by 10 bases, with 6 bases of the junction left unmatched.

The V and J genes are TRBV7-2 and TRBJ2-1, with 9 bases aligning to TRBD2. V lost 5 bases, J lost 9 bases, and 14 bases stayed unmatched. The CDR3 spans 16 residues. Looked up from germline, CDR1 is SGHTA and CDR2 is FQGNSA. The CDR3 sequence is CASSPTQGGGAGEQFF. The CDR3, as DNA: TGTGCCAGCAGCCCCACACAAGGCGGGGGGGCCGGTGAGCAGTTCTTC.

The chain recombines TRBV7-8 with TRBJ2-7; 7 bases match TRBD2. There are 15 residues in the CDR3. Germline-derived CDR1 and CDR2 are SGHVS and FQNEAQ. V was pared by 4 bases and J by 1 base, with 7 bases of the junction left unmatched. The CDR3 DNA is TGTGCCAGCAGCTCCCGCCCTAGCGGTTCCTACGAGCAGTACTTC. It yields the protein CASSSRPSGSYEQYF.

The genes are TRBV10-2 and TRBJ2-3, with 7 bases identical to TRBD1. Germline CDR1 WSHSY, CDR2 SAAADI. V was pared by 4 bases and J by 3 bases, with 4 bases of the junction left unmatched. CDR3 length equals 14 residues. The CDR3 sequence is CASSAGTDTDTQYF. In DNA, the CDR3 is TGCGCCAGCAGTGCGGGGACAGATACAGATACGCAGTATTTT.

The chain couples TRBV14 to TRBJ2-3; 10 bases line up with TRBD2. CDR1 and CDR2 from the germline V gene are SGHDN and FVKESK. This CDR3 region has 16 residues. The ends lost 3 bases at V and 5 bases at J; junction bases unmatched: 8. The CDR3 here is CASSHSGGPLGDTQYF. The DNA of the CDR3 is TGTGCCAGCAGCCATAGCGGGGGGCCGCTTGGAGATACGCAGTATTTT.

The chain links TRBV9 to TRBJ2-5, with no clear D. Germline CDR1 and CDR2: SGDLS and YYNGEE. The CDR3 spans 17 residues. Trimming removed 0 bases from V and 2 bases from J, with 17 bases in between. The CDR3 here is CASSVGSYRTTQETQYF. CDR3 coding DNA: TGTGCCAGCAGCGTAGGGTCCTACAGAACAACTCAAGAGACCCAGTACTTC.

V is TRBV10-3 and J is TRBJ2-1; D is possibly TRBD2 (7 bases). Germline-derived CDR1 and CDR2 are ENHRY and SYGVKD. Trimming cost V 10 bases and J 3 bases, with 16 bases left between them. CDR3 size: 14 residues. The CDR3 DNA reads as TGTGCCACCTTTCCCGGGGGGCGCTACAATGAGCAGTTCTTC. It codes for CATFPGGRYNEQFF.